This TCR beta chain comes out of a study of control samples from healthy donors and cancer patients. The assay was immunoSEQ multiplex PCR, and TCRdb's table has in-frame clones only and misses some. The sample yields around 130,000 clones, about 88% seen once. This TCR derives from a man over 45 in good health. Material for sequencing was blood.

The CDR3 reads CASSPPFGTRWGHNEQFF. Written as DNA, the CDR3 is TGTGCCAGCAGTCCCCCATTCGGGACTCGATGGGGGCACAATGAGCAGTTCTTC. The V and J genes are TRBV28 and TRBJ2-1; TRBD1 or TRBD2 may be the D gene (6 bases each). V shed 5 bases and J shed 5 bases, with 25 bases lying between them. The germline V gene encodes CDR1 MDHEN and CDR2 SYDVKM. This CDR3 is 18 amino acids long.